This TCR beta chain emerged from a study of T cell changes during pregnancy in multiple sclerosis. Profiling relied on immunoSEQ multiplex PCR, and the TCRdb table lists in-frame clones only, not all of them. The sample records approximately 44,000 clones, approximately 92% being singletons. The CDR3 runs to 19 residues. The germline V gene has CDR1 SGDLS and CDR2 YYNGEE. The V end lost 0 bases, the J end lost 7 bases, and 23 bases lay between the germline ends. This clonotype originated in a female donor in good health, enrolled as a control in a pregnancy study. The chain uses TRBV9 and TRBJ1-6; the D is unclear. The source material was CD4+ T cells from peripheral blood mononuclear cells, sampled in the second trimester of pregnancy. The DNA of the CDR3 is TGTGCCAGCAGCGTAGGACTACGTAAGGGAACGGCTGAAAATTCACCCCTCCACTTT. Amino acid sequence: CASSVGLRKGTAENSPLHF. The full variable domain, rest sourced from reference TRBV9 and TRBJ1-6, is DSGVTQTPKHLITATGQRVTLRCSPRSGDLSVYWYQQSLDQGLQFLIQYYNGEERAKGNILERFSAQQFPDLHSELNLSSLELGDSALYFCASSVGLRKGTAENSPLHFGNGTRLTVT.